This paragraph covers one TCR beta chain sequence. An end of the junction differs from the germline gene, which may be a read error. The source of the sample is a study of beta chain features in type 1 diabetes. A heparinised blood draw that averaged about 0.11 L was obtained once from each donor. Expressed TCRB transcripts were sequenced, since all the RNA that had been isolated was reverse transcribed. Assay used: immunoSEQ multiplex PCR; TCRdb lists only in-frame clones, some missing. Of under 90,000 clones listed, 30% to 40% are singletons. Germline CDR1 MNHNY, CDR2 SVGAGI (reference sequence). The length of the CDR3 is 16 residues.

Sequenced input: stem cell memory CD4+ T cells from blood. This TCR was sampled from a woman under 30 in good health. The V gene is TRBV6-6, the J gene TRBJ2-6; the D gene is possibly TRBD2 (5 bases). The chain's CDR3 is CASSHSGRGGANVLTF. CDR3 in DNA: TGTGCCAGCAGTCACTCTGGGAGAGGTGGGGCCAACGTCCTGACTTTC.